This entry describes one T cell receptor beta chain. Its antigen is still unknown. This entry comes from a study of cytomegalovirus exposure and HLA in healthy donors. Germline CDR1 SGHAT, CDR2 FQNNGV. The V and J ends lost 1 base and 6 bases respectively, with 7 bases between them. The CDR3 extends over 12 amino acids. Amplification used 60 Vbeta primers and 13 Jbeta primers. Here immunoSEQ multiplex PCR was the method, and the copy in TCRdb shows in-frame clones only, minus some. The sample lists over 45,000 clones, approximately 83% occurring once. Study-wide findings and caveats: The study found most TCR sequences rare, yet found some public TCRs in many donors. In a later analysis, donors in an Asian-associated ancestry cluster reportedly had fewer N-insertions in productive TCRs than the cohort mean. The likely origin of a cluster of highly shared sequence variants was a sequencing artifact.

This receptor was taken from a man under 40 in good health and CMV-seronegative. Sample: PBMCs. The chain links TRBV11-2 to TRBJ2-7; D is unresolved. CDR3 DNA sequence: TGTGCCAGCAGCTTAGCAGTTCCCGAGCAGTACTTC. Translated, it gives CASSLAVPEQYF.